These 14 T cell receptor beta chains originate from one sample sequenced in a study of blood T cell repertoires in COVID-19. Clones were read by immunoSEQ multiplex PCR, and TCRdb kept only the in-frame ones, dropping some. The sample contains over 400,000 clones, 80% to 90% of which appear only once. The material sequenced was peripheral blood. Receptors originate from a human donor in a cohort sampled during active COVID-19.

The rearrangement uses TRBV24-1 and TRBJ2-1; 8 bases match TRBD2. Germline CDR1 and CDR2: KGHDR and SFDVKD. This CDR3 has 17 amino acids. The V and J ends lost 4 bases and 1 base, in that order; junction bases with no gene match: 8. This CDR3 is CATSEPSAGESYNEQFF. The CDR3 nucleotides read TGTGCCACCAGTGAGCCTTCAGCGGGAGAATCCTACAATGAGCAGTTCTTC.

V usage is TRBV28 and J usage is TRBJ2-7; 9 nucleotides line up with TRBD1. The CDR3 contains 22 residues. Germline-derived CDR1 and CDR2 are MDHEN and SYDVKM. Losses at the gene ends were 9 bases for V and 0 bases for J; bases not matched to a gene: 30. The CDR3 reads CASLPIQVVFMSGTGPSYEQYF. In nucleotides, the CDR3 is TGTGCCAGTTTACCCATACAAGTCGTTTTTATGTCCGGGACAGGGCCCTCCTACGAGCAGTACTTC.

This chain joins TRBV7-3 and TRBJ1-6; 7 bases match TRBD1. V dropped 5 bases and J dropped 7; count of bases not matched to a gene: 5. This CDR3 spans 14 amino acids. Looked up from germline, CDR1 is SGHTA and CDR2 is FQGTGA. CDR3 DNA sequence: TGTGCCAGCAGCCTGACAGGGAGGAATTCACCCCTCCACTTT. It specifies CASSLTGRNSPLHF. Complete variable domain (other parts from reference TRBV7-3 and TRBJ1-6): GAGVSQTPSNKVTEKGKYVELRCDPISGHTALYWYRQSLGQGPEFLIYFQGTGAADDSGLPNDRFFAVRPEGSVSTLKIQRTERGDSAVYLCASSLTGRNSPLHFGNGTRLTVT.

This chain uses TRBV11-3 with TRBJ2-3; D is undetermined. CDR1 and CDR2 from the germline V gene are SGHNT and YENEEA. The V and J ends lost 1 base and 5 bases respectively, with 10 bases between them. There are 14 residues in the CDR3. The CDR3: CASSLGASEDTQYF. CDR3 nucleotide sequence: TGTGCCAGCAGCTTAGGCGCCTCTGAAGATACGCAGTATTTT.

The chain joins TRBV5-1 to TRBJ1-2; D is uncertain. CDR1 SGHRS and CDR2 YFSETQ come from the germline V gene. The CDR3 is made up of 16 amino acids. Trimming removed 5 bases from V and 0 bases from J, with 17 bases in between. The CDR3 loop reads CASSLREGTTNYGYTF. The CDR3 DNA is TGCGCCAGCAGTCTTCGGGAGGGCACCACTAACTATGGCTACACCTTC.

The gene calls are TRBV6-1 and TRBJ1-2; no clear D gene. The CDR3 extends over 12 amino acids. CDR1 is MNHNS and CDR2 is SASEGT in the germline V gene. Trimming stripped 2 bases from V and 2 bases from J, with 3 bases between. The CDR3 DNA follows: TGTGCCAGCAGTGAACGGAACTATGGCTACACCTTC. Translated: CASSERNYGYTF.

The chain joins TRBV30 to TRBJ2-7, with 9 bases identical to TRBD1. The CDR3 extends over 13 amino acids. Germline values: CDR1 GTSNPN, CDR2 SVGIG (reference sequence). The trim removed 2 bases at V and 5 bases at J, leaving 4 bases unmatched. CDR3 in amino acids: CAWSLGTGNEQYF. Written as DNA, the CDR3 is TGTGCCTGGAGTTTAGGGACAGGGAACGAGCAGTACTTC.

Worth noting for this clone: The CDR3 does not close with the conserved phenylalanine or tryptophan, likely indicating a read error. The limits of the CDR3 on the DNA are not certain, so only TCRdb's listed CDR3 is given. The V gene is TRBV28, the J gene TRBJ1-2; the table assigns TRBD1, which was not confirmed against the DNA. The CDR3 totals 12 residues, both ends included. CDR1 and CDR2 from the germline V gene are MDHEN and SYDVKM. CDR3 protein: CASSSPQGEVQT.

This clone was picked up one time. In nucleotides, the CDR3 is TGTGCCAGCAGTTACGGAGACTCCACGTGGGACGAGCAGTACTTC. Encoded protein: CASSYGDSTWDEQYF. This chain joins TRBV6-6 and TRBJ2-7, with D unclear. V was shortened by 2 bases and J by 5 bases, with 16 bases between the two germline ends. CDR1 is MNHNY, CDR2 SVGAGI, per germline (reference sequence). The CDR3 consists of 15 residues.

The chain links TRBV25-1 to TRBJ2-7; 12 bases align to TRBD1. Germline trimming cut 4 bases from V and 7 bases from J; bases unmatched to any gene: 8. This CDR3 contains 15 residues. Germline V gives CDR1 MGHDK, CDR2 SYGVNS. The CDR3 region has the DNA TGTGCCAGCAGTGTGCCGGGACAGGGGGCGGGAGAGCAGTACTTC. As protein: CASSVPGQGAGEQYF.

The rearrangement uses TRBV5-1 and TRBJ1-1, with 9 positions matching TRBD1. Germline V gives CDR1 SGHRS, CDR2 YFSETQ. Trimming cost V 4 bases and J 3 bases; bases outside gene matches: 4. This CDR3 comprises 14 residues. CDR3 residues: CASSDDRGYTEAFF. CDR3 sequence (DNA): TGCGCCAGCAGCGATGACAGGGGGTACACTGAAGCTTTCTTT.

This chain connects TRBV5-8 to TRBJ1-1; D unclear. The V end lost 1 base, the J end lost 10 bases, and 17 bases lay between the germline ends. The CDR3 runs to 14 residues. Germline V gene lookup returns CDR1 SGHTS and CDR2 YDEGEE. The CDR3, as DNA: TGTGCCAGCAGCTTGAGAGGCAGTTTGACTCTAGCTTTCTTT. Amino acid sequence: CASSLRGSLTLAFF. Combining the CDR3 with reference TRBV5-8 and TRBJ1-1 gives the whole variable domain EAGVTQSPTHLIKTRGQQATLRCSPISGHTSVYWYQQALGLGLQFLLWYDEGEERNRGNFPPRFSGRQFPNYSSELNVNALELEDSALYLCASSLRGSLTLAFFGQGTRLTVV.

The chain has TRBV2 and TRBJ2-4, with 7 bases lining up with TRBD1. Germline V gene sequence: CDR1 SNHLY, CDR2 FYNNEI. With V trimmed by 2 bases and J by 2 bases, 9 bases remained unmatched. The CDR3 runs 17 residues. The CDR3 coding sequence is TGTGCCAGCAGTGAATTGGTAGGGGGCGTTTCCAAAAACATTCAGTACTTC. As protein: CASSELVGGVSKNIQYF.

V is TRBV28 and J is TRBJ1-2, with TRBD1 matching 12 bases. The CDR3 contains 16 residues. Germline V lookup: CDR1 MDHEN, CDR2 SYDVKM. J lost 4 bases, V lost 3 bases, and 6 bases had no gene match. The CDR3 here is CASSFSWDRGPYGYTF. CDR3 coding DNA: TGTGCCAGCAGTTTTAGCTGGGACAGGGGGCCCTATGGCTACACCTTC.